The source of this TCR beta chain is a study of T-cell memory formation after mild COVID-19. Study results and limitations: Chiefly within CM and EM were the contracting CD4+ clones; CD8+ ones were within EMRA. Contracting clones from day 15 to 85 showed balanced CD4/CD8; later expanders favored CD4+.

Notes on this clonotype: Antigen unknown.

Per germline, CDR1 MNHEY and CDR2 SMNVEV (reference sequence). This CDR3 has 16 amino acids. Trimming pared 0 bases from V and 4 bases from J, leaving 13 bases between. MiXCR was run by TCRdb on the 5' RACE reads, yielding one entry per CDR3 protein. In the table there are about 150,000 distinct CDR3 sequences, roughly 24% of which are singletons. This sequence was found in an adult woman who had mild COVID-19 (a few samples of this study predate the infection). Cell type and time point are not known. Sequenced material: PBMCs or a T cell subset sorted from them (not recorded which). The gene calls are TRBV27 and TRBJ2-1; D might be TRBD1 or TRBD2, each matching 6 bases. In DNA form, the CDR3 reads TGTGCCAGCAGTTTATCTCCGAGGGGGGCTTACAATGAGCAGTTCTTC. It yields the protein CASSLSPRGAYNEQFF.